This T cell receptor beta chain was sequenced in a study of blood T cell repertoires in COVID-19. The overall study: COVID-19 samples from acute and convalescent phases originated in the United States, Italy and Spain.

The table came from immunoSEQ multiplex PCR; TCRdb's copy has only in-frame clones and leaves some out. The profile shows about 220,000 clones, about 90% of them singletons. In this sample, this clone turned up once. Germline loops: CDR1 LNHDA, CDR2 SQIVND (reference sequence). V trimming: 4 bases; J trimming: 9 bases; junction bases outside the gene matches: 11. The CDR3 length is 14 residues. Participant-reported clinical history was the basis for cohort assignment. This rearrangement joins TRBV19 to TRBJ1-2, with 7 bases that match TRBD1. Sequencing was done on a sample of PBMCs or T cells enriched from blood (not recorded which). This TCR was recovered from a woman between 45 and 60 years old with acute COVID-19. For the CDR3, the DNA is TGTGCCAGTAGTACTCTCTCGACAGGGTCGAGCTACACCTTC. Amino acids: CASSTLSTGSSYTF.